This T cell receptor (beta chain) was found in a study of cytomegalovirus exposure and HLA in healthy donors. This clone was seen once. Its antigen is as yet unknown. Study-wide points: The HLA-A and HLA-B alleles of most subjects were reportedly predicted accurately from TCR beta sequences. Both high specificity and high sensitivity reportedly marked the classifier's diagnosis of cytomegalovirus status.

The germline CDR1 and CDR2 sequences are MNHEY and SVGAGI. This CDR3 has 14 residues. Trimming cost V 6 bases and J 4 bases, with 15 bases left between them. With 60 Vbeta and 13 Jbeta primers, the PCR was carried out. Sequencing was performed with immunoSEQ multiplex PCR; in TCRdb, only in-frame clones are kept and a portion is missing. The data show under 200,000 clones, with under 85% seen just once and around 3.2% held by the top ten. The sequence derives from a female donor in good health and CMV-seronegative. The V and J genes are TRBV6-5 and TRBJ2-5; a possible D gene is TRBD2 (6 bases). Sequencing was performed on PBMCs. The CDR3 nucleotides read TGTGCCAGCAGGCCCTCCGGGAGCGGAGAGACCCAGTACTTC. Its translation: CASRPSGSGETQYF.